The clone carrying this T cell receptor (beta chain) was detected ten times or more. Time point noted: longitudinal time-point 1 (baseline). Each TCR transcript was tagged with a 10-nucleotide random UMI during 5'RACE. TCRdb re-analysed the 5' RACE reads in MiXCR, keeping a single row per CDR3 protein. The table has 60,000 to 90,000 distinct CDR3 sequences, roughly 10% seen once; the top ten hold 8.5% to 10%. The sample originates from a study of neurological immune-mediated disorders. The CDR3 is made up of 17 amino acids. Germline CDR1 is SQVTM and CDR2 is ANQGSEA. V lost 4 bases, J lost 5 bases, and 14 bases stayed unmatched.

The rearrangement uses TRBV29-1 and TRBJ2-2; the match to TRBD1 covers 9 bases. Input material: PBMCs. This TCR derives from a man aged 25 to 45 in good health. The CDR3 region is CSVGFPDGTGITGELFF. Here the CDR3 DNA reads TGCAGCGTTGGATTCCCGGACGGGACAGGGATTACCGGGGAGCTGTTTTTT.